These 2 T cell receptor beta chains were all obtained from the same sample, sequenced in a study of cytomegalovirus exposure and HLA in healthy donors. Researchers ran the PCR with 60 Vbeta and 13 Jbeta primers. The method was immunoSEQ multiplex PCR; TCRdb's version includes in-frame clones alone and lacks a portion of them. The sample holds about 140,000 clones, roughly four fifths seen once. Sequenced material: PBMCs. These receptors came from a woman between 50 and 59 years old in good health and CMV-seropositive.

The chain couples TRBV7-6 to TRBJ1-6; D is possibly TRBD1 (6 bases). Germline V CDR1 and CDR2: SGHVS, FNYEAQ. V lost 5 bases and J lost 9, with 20 bases in between. The CDR3 has 16 amino acids. For the CDR3, the DNA is TGTGCCAGCAGCACCGTCACAGGGCCCCTAGGTTCACCCCTCCACTTT. Translating gives CASSTVTGPLGSPLHF. Filled out from reference TRBV7-6 and TRBJ1-6, the complete variable domain reads GAGVSQSPRYKVTKRGQDVALRCDPISGHVSLYWYRQALGQGPEFLTYFNYEAQQDKSGLPNDRFSAERPEGSISTLTIQRTEQRDSAMYRCASSTVTGPLGSPLHFGNGTRLTVT.

The chain links TRBV13 to TRBJ2-7, with a weak D call TRBD1 (6 bases). CDR1 and CDR2 (germline): PRHDT, FYEKMQ (reference sequence). The V gene lost 5 bases and the J gene lost 2 bases, with 19 bases spanning the gap. The CDR3 is 16 amino acids. The CDR3 here is CASSPYGQRKAYEQYF. The DNA of the CDR3 is TGTGCCAGCAGCCCGTATGGACAGAGAAAAGCCTACGAGCAGTACTTC. The full variable domain, in which reference TRBV13 and TRBJ2-7 provide the parts outside the CDR3, is AAGVIQSPRHLIKEKRETATLKCYPIPRHDTVYWYQQGPGQDPQFLISFYEKMQSDKGSIPDRFSAQQFSDYHSELNMSSLELGDSALYFCASSPYGQRKAYEQYFGPGTRLTVT.